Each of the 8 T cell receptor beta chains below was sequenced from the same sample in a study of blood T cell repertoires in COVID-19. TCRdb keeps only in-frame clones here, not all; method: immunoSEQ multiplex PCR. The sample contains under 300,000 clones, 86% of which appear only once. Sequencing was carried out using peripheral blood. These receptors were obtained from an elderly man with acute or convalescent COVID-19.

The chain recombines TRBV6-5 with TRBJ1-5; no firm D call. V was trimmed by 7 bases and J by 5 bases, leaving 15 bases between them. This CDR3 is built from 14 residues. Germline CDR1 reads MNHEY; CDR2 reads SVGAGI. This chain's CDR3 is CASTSVGRHQPQHF. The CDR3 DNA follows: TGTGCCAGCACCTCAGTTGGGCGACATCAGCCCCAGCATTTT.

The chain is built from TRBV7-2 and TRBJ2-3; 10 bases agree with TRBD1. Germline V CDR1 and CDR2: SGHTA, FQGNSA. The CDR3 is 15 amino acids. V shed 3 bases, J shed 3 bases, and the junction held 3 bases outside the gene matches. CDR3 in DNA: TGTGCCAGCAGCTTGAGGACAGGGGGGACAGATACGCAGTATTTT. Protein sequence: CASSLRTGGTDTQYF.

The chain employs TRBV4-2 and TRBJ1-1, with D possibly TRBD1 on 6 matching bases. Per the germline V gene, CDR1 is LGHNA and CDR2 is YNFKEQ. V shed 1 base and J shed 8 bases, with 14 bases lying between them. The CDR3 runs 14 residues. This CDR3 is CASSQALVDREAFF. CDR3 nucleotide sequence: TGTGCCAGCAGCCAAGCTTTAGTAGACAGGGAAGCTTTCTTT.

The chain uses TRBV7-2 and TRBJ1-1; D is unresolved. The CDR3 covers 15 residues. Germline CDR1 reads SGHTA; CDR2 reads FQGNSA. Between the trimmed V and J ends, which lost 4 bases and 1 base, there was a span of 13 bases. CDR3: CASSSTAFTNTEAFF. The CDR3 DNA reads TGTGCCAGCAGCTCCACAGCTTTCACGAACACTGAAGCTTTCTTT.

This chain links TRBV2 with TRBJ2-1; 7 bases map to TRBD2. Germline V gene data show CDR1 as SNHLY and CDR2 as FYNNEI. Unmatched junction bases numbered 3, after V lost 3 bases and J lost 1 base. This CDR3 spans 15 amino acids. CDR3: CASSDAGVSYNEQFF. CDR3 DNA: TGTGCCAGCAGTGATGCGGGAGTATCCTACAATGAGCAGTTCTTC.

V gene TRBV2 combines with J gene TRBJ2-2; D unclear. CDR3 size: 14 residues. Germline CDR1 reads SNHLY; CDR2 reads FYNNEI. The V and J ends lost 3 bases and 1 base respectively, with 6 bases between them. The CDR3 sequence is CASSDLRNTGELFF. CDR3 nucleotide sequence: TGTGCCAGCAGTGATCTCAGGAACACCGGGGAGCTGTTTTTT.

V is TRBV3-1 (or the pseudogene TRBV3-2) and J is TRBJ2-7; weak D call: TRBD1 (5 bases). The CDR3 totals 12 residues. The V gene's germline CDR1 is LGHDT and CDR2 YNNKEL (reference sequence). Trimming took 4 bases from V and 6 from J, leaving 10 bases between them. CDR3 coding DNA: TGTGCCAGCAGCCCCACAGGAATCGAGCAGTACTTC. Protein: CASSPTGIEQYF.

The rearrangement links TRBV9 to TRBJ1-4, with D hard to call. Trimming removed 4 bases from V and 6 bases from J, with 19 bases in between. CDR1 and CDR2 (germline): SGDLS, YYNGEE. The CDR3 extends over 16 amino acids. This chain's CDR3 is CASSPGGYASDEKLFF. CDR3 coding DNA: TGTGCCAGCAGCCCCGGCGGGTATGCTTCTGATGAAAAACTGTTTTTT.